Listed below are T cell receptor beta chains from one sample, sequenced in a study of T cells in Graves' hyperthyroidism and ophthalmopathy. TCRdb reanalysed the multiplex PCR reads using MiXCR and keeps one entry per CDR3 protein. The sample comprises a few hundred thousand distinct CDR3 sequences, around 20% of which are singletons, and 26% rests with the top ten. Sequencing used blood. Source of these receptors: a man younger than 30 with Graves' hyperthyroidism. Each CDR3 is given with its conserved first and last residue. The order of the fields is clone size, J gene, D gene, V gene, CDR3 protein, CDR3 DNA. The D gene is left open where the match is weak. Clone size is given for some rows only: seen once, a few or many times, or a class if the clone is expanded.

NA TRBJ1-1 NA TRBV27 CASSSSGILTAVGNTEAFF TGTGCCAGCAGTTCATCGGGGATCTTGACAGCGGTTGGGAACACTGAAGCTTTCTTT
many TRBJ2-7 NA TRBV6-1 CASSEAARNEQYF TGTGCCAGCAGTGAAGCAGCCCGGAACGAGCAGTACTTC
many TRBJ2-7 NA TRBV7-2 CASSSVPGVLEQYF TGTGCCAGCAGCTCCGTGCCCGGAGTTCTCGAGCAGTACTTC
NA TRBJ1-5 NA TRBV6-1 CASSQEMSFAGNQPQHF TGTGCCAGCAGTCAAGAAATGTCCTTTGCGGGCAATCAGCCCCAGCATTTT
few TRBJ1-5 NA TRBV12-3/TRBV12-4 CASSSPGLVSQHF TGTGCCAGCAGTTCTCCCGGCTTGGTGTCCCAGCATTTT
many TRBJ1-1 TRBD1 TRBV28 CASSLYRGLFAEAFF TGTGCCAGCAGTCTGTACAGGGGGCTGTTCGCTGAAGCTTTCTTT
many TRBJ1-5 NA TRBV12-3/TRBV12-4 CAGSFGQGNQPQHF TGTGCCGGCAGTTTTGGGCAGGGCAATCAGCCCCAGCATTTT
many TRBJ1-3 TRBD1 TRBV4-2 CASSQRWGDRGDTIYF TGTGCCAGCAGCCAAAGATGGGGGGACAGGGGTGACACCATATATTTT
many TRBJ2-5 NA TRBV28 CASSLNEGTQYF TGTGCCAGCAGTTTAAATGAGGGGACCCAGTACTTC
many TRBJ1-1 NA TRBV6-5 CASSSSYLTEAFF TGTGCCAGCAGTTCTTCCTATCTCACTGAAGCTTTCTTT
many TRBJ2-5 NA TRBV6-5 CASSYPKGGLGETQYF TGTGCCAGCAGTTACCCGAAGGGGGGGCTAGGAGAGACCCAGTACTTC
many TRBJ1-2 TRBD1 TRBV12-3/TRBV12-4 CASSMGQDYGYTF TGTGCCAGCAGCATGGGACAGGACTATGGCTACACCTTC
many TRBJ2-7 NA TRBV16 CASSQSSLRGPSYEQYF TGTGCCAGCAGCCAATCTAGTCTGCGGGGGCCCTCCTACGAGCAGTACTTC
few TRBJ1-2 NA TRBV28 CASSRTERSYTF TGCGCCAGCAGCCGGACAGAGAGAAGCTACACCTTC
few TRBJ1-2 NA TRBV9 CASSVEVKGTGQGGGYTF TGTGCCAGCAGCGTAGAAGTGAAAGGAACTGGACAAGGCGGTGGCTACACCTTC
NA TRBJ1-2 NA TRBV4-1 CASRGAGYRYTF TGCGCCAGTCGAGGGGCCGGATACCGCTACACCTTC